The entry below gives a single T cell receptor beta chain sequence along with its context. V was shortened by 2 bases and J by 6 bases, with 16 bases between the two germline ends. The germline gives CDR1 KGHSH, CDR2 LQKENI. The CDR3 extends over 16 amino acids. The sample originates from a study of blood T cell repertoires in COVID-19. Study-level information: Nucleic acid was either cDNA or gDNA, and it came from T cells, B-cell-depleted T cells, or PBMCs.

Study processing details: Reference gene primer amplification in the assay estimated nucleated cell counts. The repertoire was sequenced with immunoSEQ multiplex PCR; TCRdb's copy has only in-frame clones and lacks some. Clone size and V and J calls were adopted from that table, with D and trimming inferred from the DNA. The sample shows approximately 270,000 clones, over 75% of them seen only once. Participants spanned ages roughly 18 to 95 years and resided in roughly 22 US areas. For recovered donors of Cohort 3, there were two negative PCRs, clearance, or symptom resolution. The sequenced sample consisted of PBMCs or T cells enriched from blood (not recorded which). The sequence was obtained from a woman aged 25 to 39 who had recovered from COVID-19. The V and J genes are TRBV18 and TRBJ2-2, with D possibly matching TRBD2 (5 bases). The CDR3 bases are TGTGCCAGCTCACCAGGTCTAGCTCCCGGCGCCGGGGAGCTGTTTTTT. This sequence encodes CASSPGLAPGAGELFF.